A single sample is the source of the 16 T cell receptor beta chains below, sequenced in a study of CD8 T cells in ankylosing spondylitis (dated by TCRdb to the late 2010s). Libraries came from 5' RACE. Sequencing was performed on an Illumina HiSeq 2500. TCRdb took the public reads, trimmed them with fastp at Q25, ran MiXCR for clone calling and kept in-frame beta chains. Rows merge per CDR3 protein into single entries with the most common DNA and genes. This sample lists about 160,000 distinct CDR3 sequences; approximately 9.9% were detected once. The top ten hold over 12% of the sample. Material: blood, either unsorted or a sorted T cell fraction (not recorded which). The receptor set was obtained from a female donor with ankylosing spondylitis or in good health (not recorded which).

This clonotype was found many times. The chain couples TRBV4-3 to TRBJ1-1; 8 bases agree with TRBD1. Germline assignment: CDR1 LGHNA and CDR2 YSLEER. This CDR3 has 13 residues. The ends lost 3 bases at V and 6 bases at J; junction bases unmatched: 3. CDR3 sequence (DNA): TGCGCCAGCAGCCAGGACAGGGACGCTGAAGCTTTCTTT. It encodes CASSQDRDAEAFF.

This clonotype has at least ten counts. The chain carries TRBV4-3 and TRBJ2-3; TRBD1 is a possible D gene (6 bases). Germline CDR1 reads LGHNA; CDR2 reads YSLEER. The germline V and J ends were trimmed by 0 bases and 6 bases, with 7 bases remaining between them. The CDR3 is made up of 13 amino acids. The CDR3 loop is CASSQDRGDTQYF. The CDR3 DNA follows: TGCGCCAGCAGCCAAGATAGGGGGGATACGCAGTATTTT.

The J gene is TRBJ2-1, the V gene TRBV7-9, with TRBD2 matching 9 bases. J lost 8 bases, V lost 5 bases, and 13 bases had no gene match. CDR1 and CDR2 from the germline V gene are SEHNR and FQNEAQ (reference sequence). This CDR3 contains 16 residues. The CDR3 is CASSITGTSRRDEQFF. CDR3 bases: TGTGCCAGCAGCATAACCGGGACTAGCCGTCGGGATGAGCAGTTCTTC.

V usage is TRBV7-6 and J usage is TRBJ2-3; TRBD2 matches at 9 bases. Trimming removed 3 bases from V and 3 bases from J; junction bases left unmatched: 7. The CDR3 totals 16 residues. In germline, CDR1 is SGHVS, CDR2 FNYEAQ. The CDR3 region has the DNA TGTGCCAGCAGCTTGGGGACTAGCACCCAAACAGATACGCAGTATTTT. Its protein product is CASSLGTSTQTDTQYF.

The genes are TRBV9 and TRBJ2-3, with D perhaps TRBD1 (6 bases). CDR3 size: 16 residues. Germline V CDR1 and CDR2: SGDLS, YYNGEE. The ends were cut back, 4 bases at V and 3 bases at J, with 18 bases in the middle. The chain's CDR3 is CASSPEGRGRTDTQYF. The CDR3 DNA reads as TGTGCCAGCAGCCCCGAGGGCAGGGGAAGGACAGATACGCAGTATTTT.

This clonotype was seen ten or more times. The chain employs TRBV3-1 and TRBJ2-7, with D possibly being TRBD1 or TRBD2 (5 bases each). The CDR3 has 14 amino acids. V was shortened by 4 bases and J by 2 bases, with 12 bases between the two germline ends. Germline V gene sequence: CDR1 LGHDT, CDR2 YNNKEL (reference sequence). The CDR3 DNA is TGTGCCAGCAGCCCCATTGTGGGGGCCTACGAGCAGTACTTC. It codes for CASSPIVGAYEQYF.

This sequence joins TRBV7-9 and TRBJ2-1; 9 nucleotides agree with TRBD2. In germline, CDR1 is SEHNR, CDR2 FQNEAQ (reference sequence). The CDR3 length is 16 residues. J was trimmed by 10 bases and V by 1 base; bases with no gene match: 11. Here the CDR3 DNA reads TGTGCCAGCAGCTTAGGAATTAGCGGGAGTGGTGGGGAGCAGTTCTTC. Encoded protein: CASSLGISGSGGEQFF. The variable domain in full, with the rest retrieved from reference TRBV7-9 and TRBJ2-1, is DTGVSQNPRHKITKRGQNVTFRCDPISEHNRLYWYRQTLGQGPEFLTYFQNEAQLEKSRLLSDRFSAERPKGSFSTLEIQRTEQGDSAMYLCASSLGISGSGGEQFFGPGTRLTVL.

The chain employs TRBV27 and TRBJ2-7; D is undetermined. The germline CDR1 and CDR2 sequences are MNHEY and SMNVEV (reference sequence). V was pared by 1 base and J by 3 bases, with 7 bases between. The CDR3 runs to 13 residues. The CDR3: CASSLYGSYEQYF. In nucleotides, the CDR3 is TGTGCCAGCAGTTTATACGGCAGCTACGAGCAGTACTTC.

This clonotype was found a few times. CDR3 sequence (DNA): TGTGCCAGCAGTTTATCAGGGGGGAAGGCCAAAAACATTCAGTACTTC. Translation gives CASSLSGGKAKNIQYF. This chain joins TRBV27 and TRBJ2-4; D possibly uses TRBD1 or TRBD2 (6 bases each). This CDR3 spans 16 amino acids. The germline V and J ends were trimmed by 0 bases and 1 base, with 10 bases remaining between them. The germline CDR1 and CDR2 sequences are MNHEY and SMNVEV (reference sequence).

This clonotype was seen repeatedly, ten times or more. The chain combines TRBV7-9 with TRBJ2-1; D is perhaps TRBD2 (5 bases). Trimming took off 1 base at V and 0 bases at J, with 13 bases between the two ends. CDR3 length equals 17 residues. CDR1 is SEHNR, CDR2 FQNEAQ, per germline (reference sequence). The CDR3 DNA reads TGTGCCAGCAGCTTAGAGGATAGCGTTCGCTCCTACAATGAGCAGTTCTTC. Its protein is CASSLEDSVRSYNEQFF.

J is TRBJ2-7 and V is TRBV9, with unresolved D. CDR3 length: 14 amino acids. Germline CDR1 and CDR2: SGDLS and YYNGEE. Trimming shortened V by 0 bases and J by 2 bases, and 9 bases separated the two germline ends. Here the CDR3 DNA reads TGTGCCAGCAGCGTAGCGGCAGAGCCCTACGAGCAGTACTTC. This translates into CASSVAAEPYEQYF.

This clonotype has just a few counts. The V and J genes are TRBV5-1 and TRBJ2-3, with D perhaps matching TRBD1 (6 bases). Trimming pared 3 bases from V and 2 bases from J, leaving 16 bases between. CDR1 and CDR2 from the germline V gene are SGHRS and YFSETQ. The CDR3 consists of 16 residues. The CDR3 DNA reads TGCGCCAGCAGCTCGACTCACAGGGATACCACAGATACGCAGTATTTT. Translation: CASSSTHRDTTDTQYF.

This clonotype was seen a few times. The chain uses TRBV23-1 and TRBJ2-5; D unclear. TRBV23-1 is an open reading frame whose function is uncertain. This CDR3 contains 15 residues. The V and J ends lost 4 bases and 4 bases respectively, with 16 bases between them. The CDR3 region is CASSLSDPFGETQYF. The CDR3 region has the DNA TGCGCCAGCAGTCTCTCCGACCCTTTTGGAGAGACCCAGTACTTC.

The chain uses TRBV7-2 and TRBJ1-1, with D possibly being TRBD1 (5 bases). V was clipped by 4 bases and J by 4 bases, with 16 bases between them. The germline V gene has CDR1 SGHTA and CDR2 FQGNSA. The CDR3 is made up of 15 amino acids. CDR3 bases: TGTGCCAGCAGCTCCCCGGGGGGGGTAGCCACTGAAGCTTTCTTT. Protein: CASSSPGGVATEAFF.

This clonotype has only a few counts. The chain links TRBV7-9 to TRBJ2-1; D call uncertain. CDR1 SEHNR and CDR2 FQNEAQ come from the germline V gene (reference sequence). V was trimmed by 1 base and J by 7 bases, leaving 11 bases between them. The CDR3 sequence is 14 residues long. This chain's CDR3 is CASSLGSSSNEQFF. The CDR3 DNA reads as TGTGCCAGCAGCTTAGGGTCCTCGTCAAATGAGCAGTTCTTC.

The CDR3, as DNA: TGTGCCAGCAGTTTCTCCTCTTTCGCGGGCCGCTCCTACGAGCAGTACTTC. It yields the protein CASSFSSFAGRSYEQYF. The chain combines TRBV6-5 with TRBJ2-7, with a possible D match to TRBD2 (5 bases). Per the germline V gene, CDR1 is MNHEY and CDR2 is SVGAGI. The V gene lost 4 bases and the J gene lost 0 bases, with 19 bases spanning the gap. This CDR3 is 17 amino acids long.